A single sample is the source of the 3 T cell receptor beta chains below, sequenced in a study of blood T cell repertoires in COVID-19. Sequencing was performed with immunoSEQ multiplex PCR; in TCRdb, only in-frame clones are kept and a portion is missing. The sample lists about 83,000 clones; around 88% were seen once. The sequencing input was peripheral blood. The receptors were gathered from a man in his fifties with active COVID-19.

A single count supports this clone. The chain couples TRBV5-4 to TRBJ1-5, with 9 bases matching TRBD1. Germline V gene sequence: CDR1 SGHNT, CDR2 YYREEE (reference sequence). CDR3 length: 14 amino acids. With V trimmed by 4 bases and J by 6 bases, 5 bases remained unmatched. The CDR3 here is CASSLQGASQPQHF. The CDR3 DNA is TGTGCCAGCAGCCTACAGGGGGCCAGTCAGCCCCAGCATTTT.

This clone came up once. V gene TRBV7-9 combines with J gene TRBJ1-2; 8 bases align to TRBD1. V lost 5 bases, J lost 0 bases, and 11 bases stayed unmatched. CDR1 SEHNR and CDR2 FQNEAQ come from the germline V gene (reference sequence). The CDR3 spans 17 residues. The chain's CDR3 is CASSPGTGWSSNYGYTF. CDR3 in DNA: TGTGCCAGCAGCCCCGGGACAGGCTGGAGCTCTAACTATGGCTACACCTTC.

The rearrangement joins TRBV9 to TRBJ2-1, with 10 nucleotides matching TRBD1. The J segment lost 2 bases and the V segment lost 3 bases, leaving 14 bases of the junction unmatched. Germline CDR1 and CDR2: SGDLS and YYNGEE. The CDR3 contains 19 residues. The CDR3 nucleotides are TGTGCCAGCAGCGAACCCGGGACAGGGGTCCCCGAGGCCTACAATGAGCAGTTCTTC. It is translated as CASSEPGTGVPEAYNEQFF. Full variable domain (rest looked up from reference TRBV9 and TRBJ2-1): DSGVTQTPKHLITATGQRVTLRCSPRSGDLSVYWYQQSLDQGLQFLIQYYNGEERAKGNILERFSAQQFPDLHSELNLSSLELGDSALYFCASSEPGTGVPEAYNEQFFGPGTRLTVL.